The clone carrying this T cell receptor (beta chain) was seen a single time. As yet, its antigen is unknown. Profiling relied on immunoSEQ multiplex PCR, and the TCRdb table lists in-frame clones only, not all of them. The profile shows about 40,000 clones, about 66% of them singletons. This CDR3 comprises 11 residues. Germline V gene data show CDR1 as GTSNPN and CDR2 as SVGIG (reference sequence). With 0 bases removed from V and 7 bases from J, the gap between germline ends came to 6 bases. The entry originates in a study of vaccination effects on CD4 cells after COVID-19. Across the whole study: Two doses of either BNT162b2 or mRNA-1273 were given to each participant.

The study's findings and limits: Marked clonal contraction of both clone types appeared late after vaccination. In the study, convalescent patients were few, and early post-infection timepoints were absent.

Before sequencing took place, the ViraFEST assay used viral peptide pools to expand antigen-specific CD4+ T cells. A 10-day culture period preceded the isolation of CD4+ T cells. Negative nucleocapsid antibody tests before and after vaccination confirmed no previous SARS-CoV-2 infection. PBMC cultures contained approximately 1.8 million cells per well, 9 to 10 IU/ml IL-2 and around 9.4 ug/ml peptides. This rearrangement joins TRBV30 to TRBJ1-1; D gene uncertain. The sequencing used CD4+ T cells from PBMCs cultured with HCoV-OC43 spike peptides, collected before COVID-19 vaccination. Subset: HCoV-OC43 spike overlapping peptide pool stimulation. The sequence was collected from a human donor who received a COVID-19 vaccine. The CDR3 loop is CAWSVSFEAFF. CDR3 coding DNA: TGTGCCTGGAGTGTGTCCTTTGAAGCTTTCTTT.